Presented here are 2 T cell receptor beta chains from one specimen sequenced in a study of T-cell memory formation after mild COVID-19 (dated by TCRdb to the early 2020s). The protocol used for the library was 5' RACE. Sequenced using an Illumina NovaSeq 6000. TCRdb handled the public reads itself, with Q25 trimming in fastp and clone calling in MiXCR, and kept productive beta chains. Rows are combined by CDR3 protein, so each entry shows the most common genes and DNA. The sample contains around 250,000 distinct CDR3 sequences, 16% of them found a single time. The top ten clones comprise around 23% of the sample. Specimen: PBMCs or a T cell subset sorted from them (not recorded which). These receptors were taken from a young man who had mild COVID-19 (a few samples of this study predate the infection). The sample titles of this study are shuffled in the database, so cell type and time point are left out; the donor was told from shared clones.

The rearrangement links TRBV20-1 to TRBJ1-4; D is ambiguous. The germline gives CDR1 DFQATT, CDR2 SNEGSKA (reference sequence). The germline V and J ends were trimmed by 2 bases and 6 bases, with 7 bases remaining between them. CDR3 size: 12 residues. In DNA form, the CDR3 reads TGCAGTGCTAGATTACGGGATGAAAAACTGTTTTTT. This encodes CSARLRDEKLFF.

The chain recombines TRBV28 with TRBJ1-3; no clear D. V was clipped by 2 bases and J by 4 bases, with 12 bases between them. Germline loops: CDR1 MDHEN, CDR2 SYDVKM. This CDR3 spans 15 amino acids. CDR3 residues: CASSLIPGSGNTIYF. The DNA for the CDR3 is TGTGCCAGCAGTTTAATTCCAGGTTCCGGAAACACCATATATTTT. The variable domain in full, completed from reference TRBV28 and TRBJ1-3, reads DVKVTQSSRYLVKRTGEKVFLECVQDMDHENMFWYRQDPGLGLRLIYFSYDVKMKEKGDIPEGYSVSREKKERFSLILESASTNQTSMYLCASSLIPGSGNTIYFGEGSWLTVV.